This TCR beta chain was sequenced during a study of T cell responses to AZD1222 COVID-19 vaccine. Study overall: Second-dose timings of about 4 or about 12 weeks were pooled. The study, taken as a whole, reports: Spike was spanned by vaccine-associated CD4 TCRs, which were dominant at 160-218 and 743-854.

As for this clone: Its antigen is undetermined.

The method was immunoSEQ multiplex PCR; TCRdb's version includes in-frame clones alone and lacks a portion of them. The data contain about 68,000 clones, about nine tenths of them singletons. The sequence derives from an adult in good health. Specimen: peripheral blood, collected on day 0 of AZD1222 vaccination.

CDR3: CASSQDVLAAGIAKNIQYF. CDR3 bases: TGCGCCAGCAGCCAAGATGTCCTAGCCGCGGGAATAGCCAAAAACATTCAGTACTTC. J is TRBJ2-4 and V is TRBV4-3; TRBD2 is a possible D gene (6 bases). CDR1 and CDR2 from the germline V gene are LGHNA and YSLEER. The CDR3 spans 19 residues. V was trimmed by 0 bases and J by 0 bases, leaving 18 bases between them.